This is a list of T cell receptor beta chains from one sample in a study of cytomegalovirus exposure and HLA in healthy donors. Data came from immunoSEQ multiplex PCR; TCRdb stores just in-frame clones and leaves some out. The sample has some 250,000 clones, around 87% seen once. The sample comprised PBMCs. All receptors derive from a woman between 18 and 30 years old in good health and CMV-seronegative. Both conserved end residues are part of each CDR3. The D gene is left open where the match is weak. Rows may omit the clone size; those that give it use once, few, many or a size class.

abundance: -; v_gene: TRBV7-3; d_gene: TRBD1; j_gene: TRBJ2-5; CDR3aa: CASSLGQGAETQYF; CDR3nt: TGTGCCAGCAGCTTAGGGCAGGGGGCTGAGACCCAGTACTTC
abundance: few; v_gene: TRBV27; d_gene: TRBD1; j_gene: TRBJ1-1; CDR3aa: CASSSTWTGQAFF; CDR3nt: TGTGCCAGCAGTTCCACTTGGACAGGCCAAGCTTTCTTT
abundance: -; v_gene: TRBV30; d_gene: -; j_gene: TRBJ1-6; CDR3aa: CAWSVSRTVNSYNSPLHF; CDR3nt: TGTGCCTGGAGTGTAAGTCGGACAGTAAACTCCTATAATTCACCCCTCCACTTT
abundance: once; v_gene: TRBV29-1; d_gene: TRBD1; j_gene: TRBJ2-1; CDR3aa: CSVEGDRSSYNEQFF; CDR3nt: TGCAGCGTTGAGGGGGACAGAAGCTCCTACAATGAGCAGTTCTTC
abundance: -; v_gene: TRBV6-1; d_gene: -; j_gene: TRBJ1-2; CDR3aa: CASSSRGQEHGYTF; CDR3nt: TGTGCCAGCAGTTCGAGAGGACAAGAGCATGGCTACACCTTC
abundance: -; v_gene: TRBV5-4; d_gene: TRBD2; j_gene: TRBJ2-1; CDR3aa: CASSLQRGGNEQFF; CDR3nt: TGTGCCAGCAGCTTACAGCGGGGGGGCAATGAGCAGTTCTTC
abundance: few; v_gene: TRBV2; d_gene: TRBD1; j_gene: TRBJ1-5; CDR3aa: CASRRTGLNQPQHF; CDR3nt: TGTGCCAGCAGGAGGACAGGGCTCAATCAGCCCCAGCATTTT
abundance: once; v_gene: TRBV29-1; d_gene: -; j_gene: TRBJ2-2; CDR3aa: CSVVGNTNTGELFF; CDR3nt: TGCAGCGTTGTTGGCAACACGAACACCGGGGAGCTGTTTTTT
abundance: -; v_gene: TRBV5-1; d_gene: -; j_gene: TRBJ2-7; CDR3aa: CASSLDGGSYEQYF; CDR3nt: TGCGCCAGCAGCTTGGATGGCGGTTCCTACGAGCAGTACTTC
abundance: -; v_gene: TRBV30; d_gene: TRBD1; j_gene: TRBJ1-5; CDR3aa: CALTGDGQPQHF; CDR3nt: TGTGCCTTAACAGGGGATGGGCAGCCCCAGCATTTT
abundance: -; v_gene: TRBV2; d_gene: TRBD2; j_gene: TRBJ2-1; CDR3aa: CASSGRGGSSYNEQFF; CDR3nt: TGTGCCAGCAGTGGACGGGGAGGGAGCTCCTACAATGAGCAGTTCTTC
abundance: -; v_gene: TRBV28; d_gene: TRBD2; j_gene: TRBJ2-1; CDR3aa: CASSLYSGGSYNEQFF; CDR3nt: TGTGCCAGCAGTTTGTACAGCGGGGGCTCCTACAATGAGCAGTTCTTC
abundance: -; v_gene: TRBV4-1; d_gene: -; j_gene: TRBJ2-7; CDR3aa: CASSQALAQGRDEQYF; CDR3nt: TGCGCCAGCAGCCAAGCCCTCGCTCAGGGGAGGGACGAGCAGTACTTC
abundance: once; v_gene: TRBV6-5; d_gene: -; j_gene: TRBJ1-6; CDR3aa: CASSYLPRADSPLHF; CDR3nt: TGTGCCAGCAGTTACCTCCCCAGGGCCGACTCACCCCTCCACTTT
abundance: once; v_gene: TRBV9; d_gene: -; j_gene: TRBJ2-1; CDR3aa: CASSVVGGTQYNEQFF; CDR3nt: TGTGCCAGCAGCGTAGTTGGGGGGACCCAATACAATGAGCAGTTCTTC
abundance: few; v_gene: TRBV6-4; d_gene: -; j_gene: TRBJ1-3; CDR3aa: CASSAKGDSGNTIYF; CDR3nt: TGTGCCAGCAGTGCCAAGGGGGATTCGGGAAACACCATATATTTT
abundance: once; v_gene: TRBV27; d_gene: -; j_gene: TRBJ1-4; CDR3aa: CASSLKPGATNEKLFF; CDR3nt: TGTGCCAGCAGTTTAAAACCGGGGGCAACTAATGAAAAACTGTTTTTT
abundance: once; v_gene: TRBV4-3; d_gene: TRBD2; j_gene: TRBJ2-5; CDR3aa: CASSQDSRGGPETQYF; CDR3nt: TGCGCCAGCAGCCAAGATTCGCGGGGGGGGCCGGAGACCCAGTACTTC
abundance: -; v_gene: TRBV12-1; d_gene: -; j_gene: TRBJ1-1; CDR3aa: CASSPGQGRETDTEAFF; CDR3nt: TGTGCCAGCAGCCCGGGACAGGGGAGGGAAACTGACACTGAAGCTTTCTTT
abundance: -; v_gene: TRBV7-9; d_gene: TRBD1; j_gene: TRBJ2-1; CDR3aa: CASSIQGRTYNEQFF; CDR3nt: TGTGCCAGCAGCATACAGGGGAGAACCTACAATGAGCAGTTCTTC
abundance: -; v_gene: TRBV7-2; d_gene: -; j_gene: TRBJ2-7; CDR3aa: CASSLGEQGPYEQYF; CDR3nt: TGTGCCAGCAGCTTAGGTGAACAGGGCCCCTACGAGCAGTACTTC
abundance: -; v_gene: TRBV4-1; d_gene: -; j_gene: TRBJ2-1; CDR3aa: CASSQEPSNIGVNEQFF; CDR3nt: TGCGCCAGCAGCCAAGAGCCCTCAAACATAGGGGTCAATGAGCAGTTCTTC
abundance: -; v_gene: TRBV9; d_gene: -; j_gene: TRBJ2-7; CDR3aa: CASTPGGAPYEQYF; CDR3nt: TGTGCCAGCACCCCTGGGGGGGCTCCCTACGAGCAGTACTTC
abundance: once; v_gene: TRBV7-6; d_gene: -; j_gene: TRBJ2-3; CDR3aa: CASSLVALSTDTQYF; CDR3nt: TGTGCCAGCAGCTTAGTGGCTCTGAGCACAGATACGCAGTATTTT
abundance: -; v_gene: TRBV5-8; d_gene: -; j_gene: TRBJ1-1; CDR3aa: CASSLAGGAYTEAFF; CDR3nt: TGTGCCAGCAGCTTGGCGGGGGGAGCGTACACTGAAGCTTTCTTT
abundance: -; v_gene: TRBV7-2; d_gene: -; j_gene: TRBJ2-7; CDR3aa: CASSLLGGSYEQYF; CDR3nt: TGTGCCAGCAGCTTACTGGGGGGCTCCTACGAGCAGTACTTC
abundance: -; v_gene: TRBV6-1; d_gene: -; j_gene: TRBJ1-5; CDR3aa: CASTAPRVNQPQHF; CDR3nt: TGTGCCAGCACCGCGCCTAGAGTCAATCAGCCCCAGCATTTT
abundance: -; v_gene: TRBV27; d_gene: TRBD1; j_gene: TRBJ1-2; CDR3aa: CASSSYRGHFNYGYTF; CDR3nt: TGTGCCAGCAGTTCCTACAGGGGGCACTTTAACTATGGCTACACCTTC
abundance: -; v_gene: TRBV28; d_gene: TRBD1; j_gene: TRBJ2-7; CDR3aa: CASSSSDRTDEQYF; CDR3nt: TGTGCCAGCAGTTCCTCGGACAGGACTGACGAGCAGTACTTC
abundance: once; v_gene: TRBV18; d_gene: TRBD1; j_gene: TRBJ1-2; CDR3aa: CASAPGQGPLGGYTF; CDR3nt: TGTGCCAGCGCGCCGGGACAGGGCCCACTGGGGGGCTACACCTTC
abundance: -; v_gene: TRBV2; d_gene: -; j_gene: TRBJ2-2; CDR3aa: CASTINGIANTGELFF; CDR3nt: TGTGCCAGCACCATCAACGGGATCGCGAACACCGGGGAGCTGTTTTTT
abundance: -; v_gene: TRBV5-4; d_gene: -; j_gene: TRBJ1-1; CDR3aa: CASRDTLNTEAFF; CDR3nt: TGTGCCAGCCGGGACACCTTGAACACTGAAGCTTTCTTT
abundance: few; v_gene: TRBV18; d_gene: -; j_gene: TRBJ1-6; CDR3aa: CASSPDSGLLNSPLHF; CDR3nt: TGTGCCAGCTCACCCGACAGCGGGCTGCTTAATTCACCCCTCCACTTT
abundance: -; v_gene: TRBV10-3; d_gene: -; j_gene: TRBJ2-2; CDR3aa: CATLYSGGGNGELFF; CDR3nt: TGTGCCACGCTCTATTCGGGGGGCGGGAACGGGGAGCTGTTTTTT
abundance: -; v_gene: TRBV4-1; d_gene: TRBD2; j_gene: TRBJ2-1; CDR3aa: CASSQLLAGGNNEQFF; CDR3nt: TGCGCCAGCAGCCAATTACTAGCGGGGGGTAACAATGAGCAGTTCTTC
abundance: -; v_gene: TRBV30; d_gene: -; j_gene: TRBJ2-2; CDR3aa: CAWSRGSTGELFF; CDR3nt: TGTGCCTGGAGTAGAGGTAGCACCGGGGAGCTGTTTTTT
abundance: -; v_gene: TRBV7-6; d_gene: -; j_gene: TRBJ2-7; CDR3aa: CASSLTRDSRSYEQYF; CDR3nt: TGTGCCAGCAGCTTAACGCGCGACAGCCGCTCCTACGAGCAGTACTTC
abundance: -; v_gene: TRBV7-3; d_gene: -; j_gene: TRBJ2-1; CDR3aa: CASSLQGQIGLLNEQFF; CDR3nt: TGTGCCAGCAGCCTACAAGGACAGATAGGACTCCTTAATGAGCAGTTCTTC
abundance: -; v_gene: TRBV5-7; d_gene: TRBD1; j_gene: TRBJ1-3; CDR3aa: CASSFKEQGSGNTIYF; CDR3nt: TGTGCCAGCAGCTTTAAAGAACAGGGGTCAGGAAACACCATATATTTT
abundance: few; v_gene: TRBV2; d_gene: -; j_gene: TRBJ2-7; CDR3aa: CASHQDDEQYF; CDR3nt: TGTGCCAGCCACCAGGATGACGAGCAGTACTTC
abundance: -; v_gene: TRBV7-9; d_gene: TRBD1; j_gene: TRBJ1-2; CDR3aa: CASSAQGEGYTF; CDR3nt: TGTGCCAGCAGCGCGCAGGGGGAGGGCTACACCTTC
abundance: -; v_gene: TRBV9; d_gene: -; j_gene: TRBJ1-4; CDR3aa: CASSVGTGLVEKLFF; CDR3nt: TGTGCCAGCAGCGTAGGAACAGGGTTAGTTGAAAAACTGTTTTTT
abundance: -; v_gene: TRBV4-1; d_gene: -; j_gene: TRBJ2-3; CDR3aa: CASSQRYRLNGDTDTQYF; CDR3nt: TGCGCCAGCAGCCAAAGATATCGCCTTAACGGGGACACAGATACGCAGTATTTT